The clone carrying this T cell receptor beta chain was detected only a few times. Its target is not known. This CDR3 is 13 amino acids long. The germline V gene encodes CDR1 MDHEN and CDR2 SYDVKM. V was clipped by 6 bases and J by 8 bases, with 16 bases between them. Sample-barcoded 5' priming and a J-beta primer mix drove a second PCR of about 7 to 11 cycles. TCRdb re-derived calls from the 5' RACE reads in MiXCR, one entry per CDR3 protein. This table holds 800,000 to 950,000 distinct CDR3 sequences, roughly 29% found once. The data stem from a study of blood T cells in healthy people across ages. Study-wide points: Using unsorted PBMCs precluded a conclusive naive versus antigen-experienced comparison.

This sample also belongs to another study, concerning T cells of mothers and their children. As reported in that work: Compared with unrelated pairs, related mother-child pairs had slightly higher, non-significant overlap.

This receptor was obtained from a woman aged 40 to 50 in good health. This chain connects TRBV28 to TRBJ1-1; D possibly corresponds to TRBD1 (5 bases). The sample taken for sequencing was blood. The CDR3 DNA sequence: TGTGCCAGCAGGAGGGGCCTCAGGAAAGAAGCTTTCTTT. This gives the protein CASRRGLRKEAFF.